The T cell receptor beta chain under discussion was sequenced for a study of T-cell memory formation after mild COVID-19. The length of the CDR3 is 14 residues. V was pared by 2 bases and J by 4 bases, with 11 bases between. MiXCR, run by TCRdb on the 5' RACE reads, gives a single entry per CDR3 protein. The sample yields around 500,000 distinct CDR3 sequences, about 20% seen once. The clonotype originates from an adult woman who had mild COVID-19 (a few samples of this study predate the infection). Cell type and time point are not known. The sequenced sample consisted of PBMCs or a T cell subset sorted from them (not recorded which). This sequence joins TRBV12-3 or TRBV12-4 and TRBJ1-1; no firm D call. The CDR3 loop is CASSLSAPVTEAFF. The CDR3 DNA reads as TGTGCCAGCAGTTTATCGGCTCCCGTCACTGAAGCTTTCTTT.